These 4 T cell receptor beta chains originate from one sample sequenced in a study of identical twins (dated by TCRdb to 2015 to 2016). Library creation used 5' RACE. Sequencing took place on an Illumina HiSeq 2000. The raw public reads went through TCRdb reprocessing: fastp at Q25, MiXCR clone calling, in-frame beta chains kept. Every CDR3 protein is listed once, alongside the most common genes and DNA of its rows. The sample table shows fewer than 550,000 distinct CDR3 sequences, and 13% to 15% are seen once. In total, the top ten clones hold 0.44% of the sample. The same specimen was also included in a second study, on yellow fever vaccine responses in identical twins.

Source material: CD4+ T cells sorted from blood. The receptors come from a woman younger than 30 in good health.

This clonotype was counted a few times. The chain has TRBV6-1 and TRBJ2-5; 9 nucleotides line up with TRBD2. Germline CDR1 is MNHNS and CDR2 is SASEGT. V was pared by 8 bases and J by 4 bases, with 11 bases of the junction left unmatched. The CDR3 is made up of 15 amino acids. The CDR3 region is CASLAGFSGRETQYF. CDR3 sequence (DNA): TGTGCCAGCCTTGCCGGTTTTAGCGGGAGAGAGACCCAGTACTTC.

Ten or more counts support this clonotype. The V and J genes are TRBV4-1 and TRBJ2-1; TRBD2 agrees at 12 bases. The CDR3 totals 17 residues. CDR1 MGHRA and CDR2 YSYEKL come from the germline V gene. Trimming at V came to 1 base and at J to 5 bases, leaving 6 bases not matched to a gene. CDR3 region: CASSQVLRTSGNNEQFF. In DNA form, the CDR3 reads TGCGCCAGCAGCCAAGTTCTCAGGACTAGCGGGAACAATGAGCAGTTCTTC.

The rearrangement joins TRBV5-1 to TRBJ2-7; no definite D call. This CDR3 region has 15 residues. V shed 1 base and J shed 2 bases, with 13 bases lying between them. Per germline, CDR1 SGHRS and CDR2 YFSETQ. The CDR3 sequence: CASSLTEGRPYEQYF. CDR3 coding DNA: TGCGCCAGCAGCTTGACGGAAGGACGGCCCTACGAGCAGTACTTC.

The chain links TRBV19 to TRBJ2-1, with 7 bases matching TRBD1. V shed 4 bases and J 16 bases; nucleotides not matched to a gene: 10. The CDR3 loop spans 12 amino acids. Germline CDR1 LNHDA, CDR2 SQIVND (reference sequence). The CDR3 is CASSTSGTVGFF. Here the CDR3 DNA reads TGTGCCAGTAGTACATCCGGGACAGTGGGATTCTTC.